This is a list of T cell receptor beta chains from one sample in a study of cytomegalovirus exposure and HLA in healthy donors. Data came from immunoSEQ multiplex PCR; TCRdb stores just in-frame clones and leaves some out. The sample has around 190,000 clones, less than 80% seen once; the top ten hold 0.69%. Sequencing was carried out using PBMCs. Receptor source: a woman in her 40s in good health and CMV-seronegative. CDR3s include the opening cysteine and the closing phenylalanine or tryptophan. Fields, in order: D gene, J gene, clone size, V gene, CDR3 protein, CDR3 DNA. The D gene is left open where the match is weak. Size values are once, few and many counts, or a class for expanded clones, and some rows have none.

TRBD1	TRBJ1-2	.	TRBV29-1	CSVDFGQGASGYTF	TGCAGCGTTGACTTCGGACAGGGGGCATCGGGCTACACCTTC
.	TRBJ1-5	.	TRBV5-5	CASSLADQPQHF	TGTGCCAGCAGCTTGGCCGATCAGCCCCAGCATTTT
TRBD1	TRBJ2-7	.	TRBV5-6	CASSLSGTGPYEQYF	TGTGCCAGCAGCTTATCCGGGACAGGGCCCTACGAGCAGTACTTC
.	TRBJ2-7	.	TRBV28	CASSLVHYEQYF	TGTGCCAGCAGTTTAGTCCACTACGAGCAGTACTTC
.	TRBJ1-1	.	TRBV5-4	CASSLARGGAEAFF	TGTGCCAGCAGCTTGGCCCGGGGGGGCGCTGAAGCTTTCTTT
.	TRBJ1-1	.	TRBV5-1	CASSLDGFRGSEAFF	TGCGCCAGCAGCTTGGACGGTTTTCGGGGTTCTGAAGCTTTCTTT
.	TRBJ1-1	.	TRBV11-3	CASNGADSPYTEAFF	TGTGCCAGCAATGGGGCAGATTCACCCTACACTGAAGCTTTCTTT
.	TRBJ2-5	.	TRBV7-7	CASSPKPGETQYF	TGTGCTAGCAGCCCCAAACCAGGGGAGACCCAGTACTTC
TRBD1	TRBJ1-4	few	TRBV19	CASRSFYGQGSEKLFF	TGTGCCAGTCGATCCTTTTACGGACAGGGGAGCGAAAAACTGTTTTTT
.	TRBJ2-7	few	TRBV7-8	CASSLGWQGSYEQYF	TGTGCCAGCAGCTTGGGGTGGCAGGGGTCCTACGAGCAGTACTTC
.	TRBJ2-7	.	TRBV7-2	CASSLVKLNYEQYF	TGTGCCAGCAGCTTAGTTAAACTGAACTACGAGCAGTACTTC
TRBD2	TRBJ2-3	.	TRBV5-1	CASMAGGLENTQYF	TGCGCCAGCATGGCGGGAGGGCTTGAAAATACGCAGTATTTT
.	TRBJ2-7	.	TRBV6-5	CASSWAGNDYEQYF	TGTGCCAGCAGTTGGGCGGGGAACGACTACGAGCAGTACTTC
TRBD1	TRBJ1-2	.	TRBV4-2	CASSAPETGRSGYTF	TGTGCCAGCAGCGCGCCCGAGACAGGGAGGAGTGGCTACACCTTC
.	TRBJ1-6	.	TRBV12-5	CASGLVLGHNSPLHF	TGTGCTAGTGGTTTGGTACTGGGCCATAATTCACCCCTCCACTTT
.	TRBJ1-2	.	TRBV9	CASSVDSGPRGYTF	TGTGCCAGCAGCGTAGACAGCGGACCGCGGGGCTACACCTTC
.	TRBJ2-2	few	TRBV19	CASSISWGPGELFF	TGTGCCAGTAGTATATCTTGGGGCCCCGGGGAGCTGTTTTTT
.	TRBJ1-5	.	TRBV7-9	CASSPVDTLSNQPQHF	TGTGCCAGCAGCCCGGTCGACACCCTGAGCAATCAGCCCCAGCATTTT
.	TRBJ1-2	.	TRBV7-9	CASSLACAYTF	TGTGCCAGCAGCTTAGCGTGCGCCTACACCTTC
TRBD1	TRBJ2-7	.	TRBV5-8	CASKKTGAYEQYF	TGTGCCAGCAAGAAGACAGGGGCCTACGAGCAGTACTTC
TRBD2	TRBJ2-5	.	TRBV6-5	CASRPGGETQYF	TGTGCCAGCCGTCCGGGGGGAGAGACCCAGTACTTC
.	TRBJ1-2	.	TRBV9	CASSVDLGARGYTF	TGTGCCAGCAGCGTGGATCTAGGGGCACGTGGCTACACCTTC
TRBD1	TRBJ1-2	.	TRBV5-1	CASSDRGRYGYTF	TGCGCCAGTTCAGACAGGGGCCGCTATGGCTACACCTTC
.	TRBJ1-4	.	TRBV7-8	CASRPERYANEKLFF	TGTGCCAGCAGACCTGAGAGATACGCTAATGAAAAACTGTTTTTT
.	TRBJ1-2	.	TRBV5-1	CASSLLGDYGYTF	TGCGCCAGCAGCTTGCTGGGCGACTATGGCTACACCTTC
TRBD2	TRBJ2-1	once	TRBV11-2	CASSVRLLAVNYNEQFF	TGTGCCAGCAGTGTGCGGTTGCTAGCGGTAAACTACAATGAGCAGTTCTTC